This T cell receptor beta chain was retrieved from a study of blood T cell repertoires in COVID-19 (dated by TCRdb to about 2020). About the study as a whole: The collaborator samples originated in the United States, Italy and Spain and spanned the acute and convalescent phases of COVID-19. The material from the prospective study consisted of cDNA or gDNA derived from T cells, B-cell-depleted T cells, or PBMCs. Deeply sampled blood TCRbeta repertoires from subjects exposed to, actively infected with, or recovered from COVID-19 were included in the dataset. The repertoires were released in a freely available public database meant as a resource for research on the immune response to SARS-CoV-2. Samples were obtained from the ongoing ImmuneRACE study (first 160 participants) and from over 1,000 subjects provided by 6 global collaborators. A de-identified subject ID, COVID-19 status, age in years and sex were almost always included in the sample metadata. HLA class I and class II types, where available, came from metadata supplied by the sample provider rather than from assay-based typing. Overall study results and their limits: The amount of clinical and demographic metadata varied by source and participant and was provided uncurated.

TCRbeta CDR3 regions were amplified from genomic DNA using the immunoSEQ Assay, a bias-controlled multiplex PCR. Under the source paper's analysis protocol: The number of nucleated cells in each sample was estimated from the amplification of reference gene primers within the assay. Sequence reads were collapsed and filtered to measure the absolute abundance of every unique TCRbeta CDR3 rearrangement. Productive Simpson clonality was computed per sample as the square root of Simpson's diversity index over productive rearrangements. The table was pulled from immuneACCESS by TCRdb, which kept in-frame rearrangements only. Such tables lose some clones; where checked, under half of the loss comes from unresolved V genes, and the rest has no known cause. That table furnishes V, J and clone size, whereas the DNA furnished D and trimming. The sample table holds roughly 180,000 clones, of which approximately 81% were seen once. The ten largest make up about 5.8% of the sample.

With respect to this clone: This receptor's antigen is unknown. Base qualities are not at hand, and no much larger clone is one base apart.

At one collaborating source in Seattle, patients were enrolled during active infection and were followed longitudinally through the course of disease. Collaborating institutions collected whole blood in K2EDTA tubes following their own protocols. For TCRbeta analysis, collaborators shipped samples in one of three forms: frozen whole blood, isolated PBMCs, or DNA extracted from either of those sample types. The clonotype comes from a woman in her forties or fifties with COVID-19, enrolled during active disease. Specimen: peripheral blood.

The sequenced DNA: TGTGCCAGCAGCTTGTCTAGCACCTACGAGCAGTACTTC. Its translation reads: CASSLSSTYEQYF. The rearranged segments are TRBV5-5 and TRBJ2-7; tentative D gene TRBD2, with 5 bases matching. There are 13 amino acids in the CDR3, from cysteine to phenylalanine inclusive. Only the CDR3 DNA is retained, 39 bases long and in frame from the first base. Deletion took 1 base off V and 2 bases off J, with a span of 7 bases between the germline ends. From the germline V gene (reference sequence), CDR1 is SGHKS and CDR2 is YYEKEE.